Following are 10 T cell receptor beta chains from one sample sequenced in a study of a mutant IDH1 vaccine in newly diagnosed glioma. TCRdb's table, derived via immunoSEQ multiplex PCR, lists solely in-frame clones and lacks some. The sample records about 26,000 clones, 70% to 85% being singletons. As for time point: week 5, during vaccination. One vaccine dose held 300 ug of mutant IDH1 20-mer peptide and came with topical imiquimod. Their recognized antigens are unknown. The source material was PBMCs, sampled from a glioma patient whose treatment included an IDH1 peptide vaccine. The receptors shown here come from a man aged 35-49 years with glioma. Some clones in this sample may be carry-over from other donors' samples.

This chain joins TRBV7-6 and TRBJ1-1, with 9 bases that match TRBD1. The germline V gene encodes CDR1 SGHVS and CDR2 FNYEAQ. Losses at the gene ends were 5 bases for V and 4 bases for J; bases not matched to a gene: 11. The CDR3 sequence is 16 residues long. In nucleotides, the CDR3 is TGTGCCAGCAGCGCCGGGACAGGGTATGGTGTCACTGAAGCTTTCTTT. It specifies CASSAGTGYGVTEAFF.

In DNA, the CDR3 is TGCAGCGTTGTGTCCCTCTCCTACGAGCAGTACTTC. As protein: CSVVSLSYEQYF. This chain joins TRBV29-1 and TRBJ2-7; no definite D call. The CDR3 loop spans 12 amino acids. Trimming removed 4 bases from V and 0 bases from J, with 7 bases in between. Germline assignment: CDR1 SQVTM and CDR2 ANQGSEA.

The chain recombines TRBV7-2 with TRBJ2-7; D unresolved. The CDR3 is 13 amino acids. CDR1 SGHTA and CDR2 FQGNSA come from the germline V gene. Trimming took off 2 bases at V and 2 bases at J, with 7 bases between the two ends. CDR3 loop: CASSLPPTYEQYF. The CDR3 bases are TGTGCCAGCAGCTTACCGCCTACCTACGAGCAGTACTTC.

This clone occurred a few times. This sequence joins TRBV5-4 and TRBJ1-1; the match to TRBD1 covers 9 bases. V trimming: 1 base; J trimming: 4 bases; junction bases outside the gene matches: 5. Germline values: CDR1 SGHNT, CDR2 YYREEE (reference sequence). This CDR3 contains 15 residues. This chain's CDR3 is CASSLWDRASTEAFF. In nucleotides, the CDR3 is TGTGCCAGCAGCTTGTGGGACAGGGCAAGCACTGAAGCTTTCTTT.

This clone came up a few times. The chain carries TRBV2 and TRBJ2-5, with 7 bases lining up with TRBD2. CDR3 size: 15 residues. The V gene's germline CDR1 is SNHLY and CDR2 FYNNEI. J lost 5 bases, V lost 5 bases, and 11 bases had no gene match. CDR3 sequence (DNA): TGTGCCAGCAGTTCCGGGACTAATAGTAGGGAGACCCAGTACTTC. It specifies CASSSGTNSRETQYF.

The chain links TRBV20-1 to TRBJ2-5; D remains ambiguous. The CDR3 totals 11 residues. Germline values: CDR1 DFQATT, CDR2 SNEGSKA (reference sequence). V lost 6 bases and J 5 bases, leaving 10 bases between the germline ends. The CDR3 loop reads CSAGVGETQYF. Written as DNA, the CDR3 is TGCAGTGCCGGAGTCGGGGAGACCCAGTACTTC.

V is TRBV5-4 and J is TRBJ1-4, with 7 bases fitting TRBD1. From germline, CDR1 is SGHNT and CDR2 YYREEE (reference sequence). The CDR3 runs 14 residues. Unmatched junction bases numbered 9, after V lost 5 bases and J lost 8 bases. Written as DNA, the CDR3 is TGTGCCAGCAGTTTGAGAGGGGGCGGAGAAAAACTGTTTTTT. This encodes CASSLRGGGEKLFF.

V is TRBV2 and J is TRBJ2-7; D is uncertain. The CDR3 consists of 13 residues. Trimming shortened V by 4 bases and J by 1 base, and 8 bases separated the two germline ends. Germline V gene lookup returns CDR1 SNHLY and CDR2 FYNNEI. This CDR3 is CASSGVFSYEQYF. The CDR3 nucleotides read TGTGCCAGCAGTGGAGTTTTTTCCTACGAGCAGTACTTC.

CDR3 in amino acids: CSVEGVSGADTQYF. The CDR3 DNA reads TGCAGCGTTGAAGGAGTGTCGGGGGCAGATACGCAGTATTTT. The J gene is TRBJ2-3, the V gene TRBV29-1; D is perhaps TRBD2 (6 bases). The CDR3 sequence is 14 residues long. Per germline, CDR1 SQVTM and CDR2 ANQGSEA. The V and J ends lost 1 base and 4 bases respectively, with 12 bases between them.

Within the sample, this clone is medium-sized (0.01 to 0.1%). V is TRBV9 and J is TRBJ2-2; no firm D call. V lost 4 bases and J 7 bases, leaving 8 bases between the germline ends. This CDR3 has 12 residues. In germline, CDR1 is SGDLS, CDR2 YYNGEE. CDR3 DNA: TGTGCCAGCAGCCTAATGGGCGGGGAGCTGTTTTTT. Translated: CASSLMGGELFF. Based on the CDR3 plus reference TRBV9 and TRBJ2-2, the full variable domain is DSGVTQTPKHLITATGQRVTLRCSPRSGDLSVYWYQQSLDQGLQFLIQYYNGEERAKGNILERFSAQQFPDLHSELNLSSLELGDSALYFCASSLMGGELFFGEGSRLTVL.